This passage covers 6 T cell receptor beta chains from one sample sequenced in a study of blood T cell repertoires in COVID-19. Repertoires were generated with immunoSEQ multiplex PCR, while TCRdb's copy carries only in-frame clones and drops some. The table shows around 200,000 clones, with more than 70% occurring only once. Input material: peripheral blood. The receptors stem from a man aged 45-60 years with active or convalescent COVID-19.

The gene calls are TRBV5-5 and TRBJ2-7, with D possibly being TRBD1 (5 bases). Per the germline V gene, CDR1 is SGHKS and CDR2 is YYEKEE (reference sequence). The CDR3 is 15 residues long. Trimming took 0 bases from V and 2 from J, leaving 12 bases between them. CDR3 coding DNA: TGTGCCAGCAGCTTGGGTGTGGGGCTACCCTACGAGCAGTACTTC. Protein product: CASSLGVGLPYEQYF.

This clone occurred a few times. The CDR3 sequence is CASGTGSVNEQFF. For the CDR3, the DNA is TGTGCCAGCGGGACAGGGTCGGTGAATGAGCAGTTCTTC. The gene calls are TRBV27 and TRBJ2-1; 9 bases line up with TRBD1. The CDR3 covers 13 residues. Germline V CDR1 and CDR2: MNHEY, SMNVEV (reference sequence). V shed 8 bases and J 7 bases; nucleotides not matched to a gene: 6.

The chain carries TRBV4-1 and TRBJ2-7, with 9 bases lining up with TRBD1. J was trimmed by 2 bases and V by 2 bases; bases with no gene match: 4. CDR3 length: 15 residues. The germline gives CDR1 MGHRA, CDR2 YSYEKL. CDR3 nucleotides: TGCGCCAGCAGCCAACCGGGACAGGGAACCTACGAGCAGTACTTC. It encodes CASSQPGQGTYEQYF.

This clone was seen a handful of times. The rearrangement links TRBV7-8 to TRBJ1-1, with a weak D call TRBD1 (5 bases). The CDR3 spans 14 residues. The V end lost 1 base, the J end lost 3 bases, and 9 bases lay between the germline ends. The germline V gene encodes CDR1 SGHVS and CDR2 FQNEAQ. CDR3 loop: CASSLEGEDTEAFF. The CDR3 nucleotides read TGTGCCAGCAGCTTAGAAGGGGAGGACACTGAAGCTTTCTTT. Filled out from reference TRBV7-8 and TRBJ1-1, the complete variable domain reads GAGVSQSPRYKVAKRGQDVALRCDPISGHVSLFWYQQALGQGPEFLTYFQNEAQLDKSGLPSDRFFAERPEGSVSTLKIQRTQQEDSAVYLCASSLEGEDTEAFFGQGTRLTVV.

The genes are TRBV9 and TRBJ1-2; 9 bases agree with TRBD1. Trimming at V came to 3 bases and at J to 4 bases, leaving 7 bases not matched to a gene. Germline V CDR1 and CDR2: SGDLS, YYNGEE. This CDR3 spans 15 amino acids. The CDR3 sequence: CASSEGTGRFYGYTF. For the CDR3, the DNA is TGTGCCAGCAGCGAGGGGACAGGGAGGTTCTATGGCTACACCTTC. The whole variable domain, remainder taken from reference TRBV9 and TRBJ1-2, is DSGVTQTPKHLITATGQRVTLRCSPRSGDLSVYWYQQSLDQGLQFLIQYYNGEERAKGNILERFSAQQFPDLHSELNLSSLELGDSALYFCASSEGTGRFYGYTFGSGTRLTVV.

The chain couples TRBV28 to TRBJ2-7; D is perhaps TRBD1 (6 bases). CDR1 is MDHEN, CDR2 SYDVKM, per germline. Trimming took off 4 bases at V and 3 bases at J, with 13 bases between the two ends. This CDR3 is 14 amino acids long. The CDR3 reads CASSYWSQGYEQYF. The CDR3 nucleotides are TGTGCCAGCAGTTATTGGTCACAGGGCTACGAGCAGTACTTC.